Listed below are T cell receptor beta chains from one sample, sequenced in a study of beta chain features in type 1 diabetes. The data were produced by immunoSEQ multiplex PCR, yet TCRdb's version contains in-frame clones alone and is incomplete. The sample contains approximately 120,000 clones, 17% of which appear only once. Sequencing was performed on central memory CD4+ T cells from blood. The receptors shown here come from a man between 18 and 29 years old with type 1 diabetes. Both conserved end residues are part of each CDR3. The D gene is left open where the match is weak. Size is stated for part of the rows, as once, few or many counts, or as a class when the clone is expanded.

clone_size j_call d_call v_call cdr3_aa cdr3_nt
few TRBJ1-5 . TRBV30 CAWSWTDSKPQHF TGTGCCTGGAGTTGGACAGATAGCAAGCCCCAGCATTTT
few TRBJ2-1 . TRBV18 CASSSQELGVYNEQFF TGTGCCAGCTCATCTCAGGAGCTTGGGGTTTACAATGAGCAGTTCTTC
. TRBJ1-2 . TRBV7-2 CASSLDQTGYYGYTF TGTGCCAGCAGCTTAGACCAAACAGGGTACTATGGCTACACCTTC
. TRBJ1-1 TRBD1 TRBV6-5 CASSRDRVEAFF TGTGCCAGCAGCCGGGACAGGGTAGAAGCTTTCTTT
once TRBJ1-2 . TRBV7-9 CASSLKYGYTF TGTGCCAGCAGCTTAAAATATGGCTACACCTTC
. TRBJ2-7 . TRBV27 CASSNYKYEQYF TGTGCCAGCTCAAATTATAAATACGAGCAGTACTTC
few TRBJ2-2 . TRBV7-2 CASSPLGTGELFF TGTGCCAGCAGCCCCCTAGGGACCGGGGAGCTGTTTTTT
. TRBJ2-2 . TRBV9 CASSVGRAPGELFF TGTGCCAGCAGCGTAGGACGGGCCCCCGGGGAGCTGTTTTTT
. TRBJ2-6 . TRBV6-6 CASSPGRAGANVLTF TGTGCCAGCAGTCCTGGGCGGGCGGGGGCCAACGTCCTGACTTTC
many TRBJ2-3 . TRBV7-2 CASSLDRTDTQYF TGTGCCAGCAGCTTAGACCGCACAGATACGCAGTATTTT
. TRBJ2-5 . TRBV28 CASSLRPSPQYF TGTGCCAGCAGTTTACGCCCCAGCCCCCAGTACTTC
few TRBJ2-1 . TRBV5-1 CASSSARAYQNEQFF TGCGCCAGCAGCTCCGCAAGGGCGTACCAAAATGAGCAGTTCTTC
few TRBJ2-5 . TRBV30 CAWTFGLQETQYF TGTGCCTGGACGTTTGGACTACAAGAGACCCAGTACTTC
. TRBJ2-1 TRBD2 TRBV29-1 CSVRLAYEQFF TGCAGCGTAAGACTAGCGTATGAGCAGTTCTTC
. TRBJ2-4 TRBD2 TRBV29-1 CSATSGSGAKNIQYF TGCAGCGCGACTAGCGGGAGTGGCGCCAAAAACATTCAGTACTTC
few TRBJ2-1 TRBD1 TRBV2 CASSLGQGNEQFF TGTGCCAGCAGTCTCGGACAGGGCAATGAGCAGTTCTTC
. TRBJ2-1 TRBD2 TRBV5-1 CASSSGLPLDEQFF TGCGCCAGCAGCTCGGGACTACCCTTGGATGAGCAGTTCTTC
many TRBJ2-7 . TRBV25-1 CASSLAASSYEQYF TGTGCCAGCAGTCTGGCGGCCAGCTCCTACGAGCAGTACTTC
. TRBJ2-7 . TRBV10-2 CASGTDASYEQYF TGCGCCAGCGGGACTGATGCCTCCTACGAGCAGTACTTC
few TRBJ2-1 TRBD2 TRBV14 CASRSSAGGAGNEQFF TGTGCCAGCAGATCTAGCGCCGGGGGGGCCGGCAATGAGCAGTTCTTC
many TRBJ2-1 . TRBV28 CASSPVKGLSHNEQFF TGTGCCAGCAGCCCAGTAAAGGGGTTATCGCACAATGAGCAGTTCTTC
. TRBJ2-7 . TRBV30 CACRLRGNTYEQYF TGTGCCTGCCGACTCAGGGGCAATACGTACGAGCAGTACTTC
few TRBJ2-3 . TRBV30 CAWSVGSDTQYF TGTGCCTGGAGTGTCGGGTCAGATACGCAGTATTTT
. TRBJ2-3 TRBD2 TRBV4-2 CASSQGLGYADTQYF TGTGCCAGCAGCCAGGGACTAGGATATGCAGATACGCAGTATTTT
few TRBJ2-4 . TRBV4-1 CASSSGTQNKNIQYF TGCGCCAGCAGCTCCGGGACACAAAACAAAAACATTCAGTACTTC
few TRBJ1-2 TRBD1 TRBV18 CASSRTPTGYGYTF TGTGCCAGCTCACGCACACCGACAGGGTATGGCTACACCTTC
few TRBJ1-4 TRBD1 TRBV30 CAWSPRDRGPEKLFF TGTGCCTGGAGTCCACGGGACAGGGGGCCTGAAAAACTGTTTTTT
. TRBJ2-5 . TRBV19 CASSPGYGETQYF TGTGCCAGTAGTCCTGGGTATGGGGAGACCCAGTACTTC
few TRBJ1-1 . TRBV19 CASSGTMNTEAFF TGTGCCAGTAGTGGGACAATGAACACTGAAGCTTTCTTT
many TRBJ2-7 . TRBV7-2 CASSLAGHSPYEQYF TGTGCCAGCAGCTTAGCCGGGCACAGCCCCTACGAGCAGTACTTC
once TRBJ1-2 . TRBV5-6 CASSLDAGFYGYTF TGTGCCAGCAGCTTGGATGCAGGGTTCTATGGCTACACCTTC
few TRBJ2-7 . TRBV29-1 CSVARDMSSYEQYF TGCAGCGTGGCCCGGGACATGAGCTCCTACGAGCAGTACTTC
many TRBJ2-1 TRBD2 TRBV6-5 CASSSGGAPLGEQFF TGTGCCAGCAGTAGCGGGGGGGCCCCGTTGGGTGAGCAGTTCTTC